Presented here are 29 T cell receptor beta chains from one specimen sequenced in a study of OX40 agonist ivuxolimab in advanced cancers. Method: immunoSEQ multiplex PCR; TCRdb's copy keeps in-frame clones and lacks some. The data show tens of thousands of clones, roughly 93% seen once. The sample consisted of CD4+ or CD8+ T cells sorted from blood, taken in a trial of the OX40 agonist ivuxolimab. The source of these receptors is an adult with an advanced solid tumor such as melanoma, head and neck, liver or kidney cancer.

The V gene is TRBV19, the J gene TRBJ1-5; D unclear. Trimming cost V 5 bases and J 4 bases, with 15 bases left between them. The germline V gene encodes CDR1 LNHDA and CDR2 SQIVND (reference sequence). This CDR3 contains 15 residues. The CDR3: CASSLVGFGNQPQHF. The CDR3 DNA reads TGTGCCAGTAGTCTGGTAGGGTTCGGTAATCAGCCCCAGCATTTT.

The chain combines TRBV6-5 with TRBJ1-1, with unresolved D. V was pared by 4 bases and J by 6 bases, with 21 bases between. The CDR3 runs 16 residues. Germline V gene sequence: CDR1 MNHEY, CDR2 SVGAGI. CDR3 sequence reads: CASSSPLGRNKPEAFF. The CDR3, as DNA: TGTGCCAGCAGTTCCCCACTTGGTCGGAACAAGCCTGAAGCTTTCTTT.

The rearrangement links TRBV27 to TRBJ2-7; no clear D gene. The CDR3 runs 13 residues. Trimming removed 4 bases at V and 0 bases at J, with 7 bases between. Germline V gene sequence: CDR1 MNHEY, CDR2 SMNVEV (reference sequence). This CDR3 reads CASSYPSSYEQYF. In DNA, the CDR3 is TGTGCCAGCAGTTACCCCAGCTCCTACGAGCAGTACTTC.

This chain connects TRBV7-9 to TRBJ1-2; the D is unclear. This CDR3 has 13 amino acids. Trimming removed 4 bases from V and 7 bases from J, with 13 bases in between. The germline V gene has CDR1 SEHNR and CDR2 FQNEAQ (reference sequence). The CDR3 DNA sequence: TGTGCCAGCAGCTCGGCAGAACTGGCTGGCTACACCTTC. Encoded protein: CASSSAELAGYTF.

This clone showed up just once. This chain joins TRBV7-9 and TRBJ2-4; D is unclear. The CDR3 runs 12 residues. The ends were cut back, 3 bases at V and 5 bases at J, with 5 bases in the middle. Germline assignment: CDR1 SEHNR and CDR2 FQNEAQ (reference sequence). For the CDR3, the DNA is TGTGCCAGCAGCTTCCACCAAAACATTCAGTACTTC. Its protein product is CASSFHQNIQYF.

The V call is TRBV5-8, the J call TRBJ2-1; TRBD2 is a possible D gene (6 bases). Trimming removed 6 bases from V and 3 bases from J, with 13 bases in between. Germline assignment: CDR1 SGHTS and CDR2 YDEGEE. The CDR3 loop spans 14 amino acids. The CDR3, as DNA: TGTGCCAGCACCCCGGGAGTTGTCTACAATGAGCAGTTCTTC. It yields the protein CASTPGVVYNEQFF. Filled out from reference TRBV5-8 and TRBJ2-1, the complete variable domain reads EAGVTQSPTHLIKTRGQQATLRCSPISGHTSVYWYQQALGLGLQFLLWYDEGEERNRGNFPPRFSGRQFPNYSSELNVNALELEDSALYLCASTPGVVYNEQFFGPGTRLTVL.

The V gene is TRBV7-2, the J gene TRBJ2-7; 11 positions match TRBD2. The CDR3 has 12 amino acids. Per the germline V gene, CDR1 is SGHTA and CDR2 is FQGNSA. J gave up 11 bases and V 5 bases, and 5 bases lay outside the gene matches. DNA of the CDR3: TGTGCCAGCAGCCTTAGCGGGAGGGAGAAGTACTTC. Protein product: CASSLSGREKYF.

This clone appeared a few times. V and J are TRBV7-8 and TRBJ1-5, with no clear D. This CDR3 region has 14 residues. Trimming removed 5 bases at V and 0 bases at J, with 8 bases between. Germline-derived CDR1 and CDR2 are SGHVS and FQNEAQ. CDR3 bases: TGTGCCAGCAGCGTAAGCTATAGCAATCAGCCCCAGCATTTT. This translates into CASSVSYSNQPQHF.

The chain is built from TRBV27 and TRBJ2-1, with 10 bases fitting TRBD2. With 6 bases clipped from V and 3 bases from J, the junction kept 2 bases outside the gene matches. CDR1 and CDR2 from the germline V gene are MNHEY and SMNVEV (reference sequence). The CDR3 is made up of 14 amino acids. The CDR3: CASSGLAVYNEQFF. The CDR3 nucleotides are TGTGCCAGCAGCGGACTAGCGGTCTACAATGAGCAGTTCTTC.

This clone appeared a few times. The chain combines TRBV19 with TRBJ2-3; 13 bases are a match to TRBD2. CDR1 LNHDA and CDR2 SQIVND come from the germline V gene (reference sequence). J gave up 4 bases and V 6 bases, and 4 bases lay outside the gene matches. The CDR3 runs 15 residues. The CDR3 loop is CASSGLAGVADTQYF. CDR3 sequence (DNA): TGTGCCAGTAGCGGACTAGCGGGAGTCGCAGATACGCAGTATTTT.

In this sample, this clone turned up a few times. The J gene is TRBJ1-2, the V gene TRBV28, with D possibly TRBD1 on 5 matching bases. V lost 6 bases and J 8 bases, leaving 10 bases between the germline ends. This CDR3 has 11 amino acids. Germline V gene sequence: CDR1 MDHEN, CDR2 SYDVKM. CDR3 loop: CASRAGVGYTF. CDR3 sequence (DNA): TGTGCCAGCAGAGCGGGGGTAGGCTACACCTTC.

The DNA for the CDR3 is TGTGCCAGCAGCTCGTCTGGGGTAGCTCATAGCACAGATACGCAGTATTTT. Amino acid sequence: CASSSSGVAHSTDTQYF. V and J are TRBV7-2 and TRBJ2-3; D remains ambiguous. Looked up from germline, CDR1 is SGHTA and CDR2 is FQGNSA. This CDR3 region has 17 residues. Trimming removed 4 bases from V and 0 bases from J, with 17 bases in between. The whole variable domain, filled in from reference TRBV7-2 and TRBJ2-3, reads GAGVSQSPSNKVTEKGKDVELRCDPISGHTALYWYRQSLGQGLEFLIYFQGNSAPDKSGLPSDRFSAERTGGSVSTLTIQRTQQEDSAVYLCASSSSGVAHSTDTQYFGPGTRLTVL.

This chain connects TRBV30 to TRBJ1-2; the match to TRBD1 covers 10 bases. The CDR3 is 14 amino acids. Germline V gene data show CDR1 as GTSNPN and CDR2 as SVGIG (reference sequence). The V segment lost 0 bases and the J segment 6 bases; nucleotides outside the gene matches: 4. Here the CDR3 DNA reads TGTGCCTGGAGTGTGGGACAGGGGAAACATGGCTACACCTTC. Protein product: CAWSVGQGKHGYTF. Complete variable domain (other parts from reference TRBV30 and TRBJ1-2): SQTIHQWPATLVQPVGSPLSLECTVEGTSNPNLYWYRQAAGRGLQLLFYSVGIGQISSEVPQNLSASRPQDRQFILSSKKLLLSDSGFYLCAWSVGQGKHGYTFGSGTRLTVV.

This chain links TRBV7-8 with TRBJ2-5, with 10 bases that match TRBD2. The CDR3 runs 16 residues. V was pared by 3 bases and J by 5 bases, with 9 bases of the junction left unmatched. Germline V gives CDR1 SGHVS, CDR2 FQNEAQ. The CDR3 loop reads CASSLSLAGARETQYF. CDR3 DNA: TGTGCCAGCAGCTTGAGTCTAGCGGGGGCCCGGGAGACCCAGTACTTC.

The J gene is TRBJ1-2, the V gene TRBV7-4; D remains ambiguous. V shed 5 bases and J shed 4 bases, with 20 bases lying between them. CDR3 length: 16 amino acids. Germline V gene lookup returns CDR1 SGHVT and CDR2 SQSDAQ. The CDR3 region is CASSIYTARKTYGYTF. The CDR3 bases are TGTGCCAGCAGCATTTATACAGCTCGAAAGACCTATGGCTACACCTTC.

Comments on this clone: Other DNA sequences in the sample encode the same CDR3. The chain carries TRBV27 and TRBJ1-2; D ambiguous. V was trimmed by 5 bases and J by 8 bases, leaving 18 bases between them. This CDR3 is 14 amino acids long. The germline gives CDR1 MNHEY, CDR2 SMNVEV (reference sequence). This CDR3 reads CASSLGATPQGYTF. The DNA for the CDR3 is TGTGCCAGCAGTCTCGGAGCCACGCCTCAAGGCTACACCTTC.

This sequence joins TRBV7-6 and TRBJ2-3; D ambiguous. V was trimmed by 0 bases and J by 4 bases, leaving 2 bases between them. There are 12 residues in the CDR3. Germline V gene sequence: CDR1 SGHVS, CDR2 FNYEAQ. In nucleotides, the CDR3 is TGTGCCAGCAGCTTAGCCTCAGATACGCAGTATTTT. This codes for CASSLASDTQYF.

V and J are TRBV19 and TRBJ1-2; D might be TRBD1 (5 bases). The CDR3 has 11 amino acids. V was shortened by 5 bases and J by 8 bases, with 9 bases between the two germline ends. Germline lookup yields CDR1 LNHDA and CDR2 SQIVND (reference sequence). CDR3 DNA sequence: TGTGCCAGTAGTCCGGGGACGGGCTACACCTTC. Its translation is CASSPGTGYTF.

This clone was seen just once. At one boundary the junction diverges from the germline segment, which might be a read error. This chain joins TRBV10-2 and TRBJ1-4, with 7 bases matching TRBD1. Germline values: CDR1 WSHSY, CDR2 SAAADI. The CDR3 runs 14 residues. This chain's CDR3 is CASSEGQANQKLFF. The CDR3 DNA reads as TGCGCCAGCAGTGAGGGACAGGCTAATCAAAAACTGTTTTTT.

V usage is TRBV13 and J usage is TRBJ2-1, with D perhaps TRBD2 (6 bases). The CDR3 length is 15 residues. Trimming took 5 bases from V and 12 from J, leaving 23 bases between them. CDR1 and CDR2 (germline): PRHDT, FYEKMQ (reference sequence). DNA of the CDR3: TGTGCCAGCAGCGCCCGCGGGACTTCCCCGGGGTGGCAGTTCTTC. This gives the protein CASSARGTSPGWQFF.

This chain links TRBV5-1 with TRBJ2-7; weak D call: TRBD1 (5 bases). Germline V gene lookup returns CDR1 SGHRS and CDR2 YFSETQ. The V gene lost 0 bases and the J gene lost 6 bases, with 16 bases spanning the gap. The CDR3 has 15 amino acids. The CDR3 protein is CASSLASGSPGEQYF. DNA for the CDR3: TGCGCCAGCAGCTTGGCATCAGGGTCACCAGGCGAGCAGTACTTC.

This clone is classed as medium-sized. This sequence joins TRBV5-1 and TRBJ1-2; 12 bases match TRBD1. V lost 5 bases and J lost 8; bases outside the gene matches: 10. The CDR3 has 15 residues. Germline V CDR1 and CDR2: SGHRS, YFSETQ. CDR3 sequence: CASSPGTGGAGGYTF. The CDR3 bases are TGCGCCAGCAGTCCCGGGACAGGGGGCGCCGGGGGCTACACCTTC. Full variable domain (remainder filled in from reference TRBV5-1 and TRBJ1-2): KAGVTQTPRYLIKTRGQQVTLSCSPISGHRSVSWYQQTPGQGLQFLFEYFSETQRNKGNFPGRFSGRQFSNSRSEMNVSTLELGDSALYLCASSPGTGGAGGYTFGSGTRLTVV.

The V and J genes are TRBV7-2 and TRBJ1-6, with 9 bases aligning to TRBD1. V lost 1 base to trimming and J lost 7 bases; unmatched junction nucleotides: 5. CDR3 length: 16 residues. CDR1 is SGHTA, CDR2 FQGNSA, per germline. The CDR3 spells CASSLETGGFNSPLHF. CDR3 coding DNA: TGTGCCAGCAGCTTAGAGACAGGGGGTTTCAATTCACCCCTCCACTTT.

The rearrangement uses TRBV7-2 and TRBJ2-1; 9 bases fit TRBD2. This CDR3 comprises 17 residues. J gave up 15 bases and V 1 base, and 19 bases lay outside the gene matches. The germline CDR1 and CDR2 sequences are SGHTA and FQGNSA. The CDR3: CASSLDVLGLAKIVLFF. As DNA, the CDR3 is TGTGCCAGCAGCTTAGATGTTTTGGGACTAGCTAAGATCGTTCTGTTCTTC.

The J gene is TRBJ2-1, the V gene TRBV4-3; D may be TRBD1 or TRBD2 (5 bases each). Germline V gives CDR1 LGHNA, CDR2 YSLEER. This CDR3 region has 19 residues. V lost 0 bases, J lost 5 bases, and 23 bases lay in between. The CDR3, as DNA: TGCGCCAGCAGCCAAGATCTCGTGGGGGTAGGACGTCGCAACAATGAGCAGTTCTTC. As protein: CASSQDLVGVGRRNNEQFF.

This clone was seen a single time. V usage is TRBV4-3 and J usage is TRBJ2-5, with 8 bases lining up with TRBD2. Judging by the DNA end, TRBJ2-7 fits better; the J call may be wrong. This CDR3 region has 17 residues. The germline gives CDR1 LGHNA, CDR2 YSLEER. The CDR3 region is CASSRAKTSVEPYEQYF. The CDR3, as DNA: TGCGCCAGCAGCCGAGCAAAGACTAGCGTCGAACCTTACGAGCAGTACTTC.

This clone was recorded only once. The genes are TRBV7-2 and TRBJ2-1; 14 bases are shared with TRBD2. The CDR3 length is 15 residues. CDR1 is SGHTA, CDR2 FQGNSA, per germline. V lost 4 bases and J lost 8; bases outside the gene matches: 4. CDR3 amino acids: CASSSGLAGGDEQFF. The DNA of the CDR3 is TGTGCCAGCAGCTCCGGACTAGCGGGAGGCGATGAGCAGTTCTTC. Complete variable domain (other parts from reference TRBV7-2 and TRBJ2-1): GAGVSQSPSNKVTEKGKDVELRCDPISGHTALYWYRQSLGQGLEFLIYFQGNSAPDKSGLPSDRFSAERTGGSVSTLTIQRTQQEDSAVYLCASSSGLAGGDEQFFGPGTRLTVL.

This chain links TRBV5-6 with TRBJ2-3; the D is unclear. The V gene lost 1 base and the J gene lost 5 bases, with 11 bases spanning the gap. Germline V gene data show CDR1 as SGHDT and CDR2 as YYEEEE. This CDR3 is built from 14 residues. The CDR3 reads CASSLIWTVDTQYF. The DNA of the CDR3 is TGTGCCAGCAGCTTGATCTGGACGGTAGATACGCAGTATTTT.

V usage is TRBV19 and J usage is TRBJ2-1; D gene unclear. CDR1 and CDR2 (germline): LNHDA, SQIVND (reference sequence). Trimming took 7 bases from V and 4 from J, leaving 14 bases between them. The CDR3 extends over 14 amino acids. CDR3: CASIARPPYNEQFF. CDR3 DNA: TGTGCCAGTATAGCTAGGCCGCCTTACAATGAGCAGTTCTTC.